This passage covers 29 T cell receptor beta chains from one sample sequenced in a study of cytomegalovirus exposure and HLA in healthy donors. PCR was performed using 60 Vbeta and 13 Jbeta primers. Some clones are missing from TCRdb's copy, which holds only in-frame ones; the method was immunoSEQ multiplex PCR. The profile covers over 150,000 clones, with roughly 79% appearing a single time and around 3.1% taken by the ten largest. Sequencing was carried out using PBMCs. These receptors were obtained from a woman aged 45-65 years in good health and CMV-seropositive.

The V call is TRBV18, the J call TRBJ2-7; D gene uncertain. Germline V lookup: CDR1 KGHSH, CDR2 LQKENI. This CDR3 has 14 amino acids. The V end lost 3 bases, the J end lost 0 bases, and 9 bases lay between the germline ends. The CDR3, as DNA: TGTGCCAGCTCACCGGGCCCGAGCTCCTACGAGCAGTACTTC. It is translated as CASSPGPSSYEQYF.

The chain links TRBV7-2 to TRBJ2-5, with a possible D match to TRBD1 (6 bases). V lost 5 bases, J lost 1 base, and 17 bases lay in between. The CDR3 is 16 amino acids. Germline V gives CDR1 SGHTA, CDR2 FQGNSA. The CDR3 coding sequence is TGTGCCAGCAGCGCGGCCTTTGACAGGTCCCAAGAGACCCAGTACTTC. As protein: CASSAAFDRSQETQYF.

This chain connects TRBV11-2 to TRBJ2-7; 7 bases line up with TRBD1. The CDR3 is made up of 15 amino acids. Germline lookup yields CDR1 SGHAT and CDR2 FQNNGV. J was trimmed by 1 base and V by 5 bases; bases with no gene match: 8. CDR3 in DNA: TGTGCCAGCAGCCCAAGGACAGGATCTTCCTACGAGCAGTACTTC. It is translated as CASSPRTGSSYEQYF.

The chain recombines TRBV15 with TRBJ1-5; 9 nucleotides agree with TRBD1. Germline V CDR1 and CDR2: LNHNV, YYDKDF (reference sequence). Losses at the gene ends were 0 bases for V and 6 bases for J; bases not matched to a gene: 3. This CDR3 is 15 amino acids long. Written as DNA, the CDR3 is TGTGCCACCAGCAGAGAGGACAGGGGAGCTCAGCCCCAGCATTTT. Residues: CATSREDRGAQPQHF.

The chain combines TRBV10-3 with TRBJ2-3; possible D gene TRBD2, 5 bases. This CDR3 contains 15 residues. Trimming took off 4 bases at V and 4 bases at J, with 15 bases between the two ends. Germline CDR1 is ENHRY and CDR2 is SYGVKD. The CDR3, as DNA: TGTGCCATCAGTGGACTAACCTCGTCCGCAGATACGCAGTATTTT. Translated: CAISGLTSSADTQYF.

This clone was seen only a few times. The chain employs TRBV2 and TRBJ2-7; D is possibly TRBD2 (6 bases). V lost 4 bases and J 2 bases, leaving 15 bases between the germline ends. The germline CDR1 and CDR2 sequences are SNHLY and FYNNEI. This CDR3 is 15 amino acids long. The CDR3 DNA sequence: TGTGCCAGCAGTGTGTTACGGACTACCACCTACGAGCAGTACTTC. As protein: CASSVLRTTTYEQYF.

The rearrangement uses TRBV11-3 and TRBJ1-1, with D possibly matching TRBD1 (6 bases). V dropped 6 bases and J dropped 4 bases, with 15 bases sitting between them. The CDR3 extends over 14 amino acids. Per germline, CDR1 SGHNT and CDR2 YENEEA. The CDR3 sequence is CASSHVRGTTEAFF. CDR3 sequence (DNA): TGTGCCAGCAGTCACGTTAGGGGGACCACTGAAGCTTTCTTT.

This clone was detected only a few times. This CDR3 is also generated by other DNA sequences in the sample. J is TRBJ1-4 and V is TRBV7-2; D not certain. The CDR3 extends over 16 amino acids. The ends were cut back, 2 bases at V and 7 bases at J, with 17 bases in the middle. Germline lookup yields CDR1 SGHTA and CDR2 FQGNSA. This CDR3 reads CASSLFPPRNLEKLFF. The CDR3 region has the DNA TGTGCCAGCAGCTTATTCCCTCCCAGAAATCTTGAAAAACTGTTTTTT.

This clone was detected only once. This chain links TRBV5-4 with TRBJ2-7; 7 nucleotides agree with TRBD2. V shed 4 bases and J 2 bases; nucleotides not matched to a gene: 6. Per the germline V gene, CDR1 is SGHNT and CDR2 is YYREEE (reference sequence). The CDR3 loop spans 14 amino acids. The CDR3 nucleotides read TGTGCCAGCAGCCACAAGCGGGACCCCTACGAGCAGTACTTC. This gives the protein CASSHKRDPYEQYF.

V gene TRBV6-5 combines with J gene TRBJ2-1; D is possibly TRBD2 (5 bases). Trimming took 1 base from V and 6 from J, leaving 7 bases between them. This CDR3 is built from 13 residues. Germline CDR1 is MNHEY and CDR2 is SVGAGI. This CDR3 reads CASSYFRGNEQFF. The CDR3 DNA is TGTGCCAGCAGTTACTTTCGGGGCAATGAGCAGTTCTTC.

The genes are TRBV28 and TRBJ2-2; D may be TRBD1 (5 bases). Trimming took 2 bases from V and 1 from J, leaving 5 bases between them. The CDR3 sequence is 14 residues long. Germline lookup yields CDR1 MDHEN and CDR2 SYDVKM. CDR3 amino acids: CASSLTGNTGELFF. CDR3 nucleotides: TGTGCCAGCAGTTTAACAGGGAACACCGGGGAGCTGTTTTTT.

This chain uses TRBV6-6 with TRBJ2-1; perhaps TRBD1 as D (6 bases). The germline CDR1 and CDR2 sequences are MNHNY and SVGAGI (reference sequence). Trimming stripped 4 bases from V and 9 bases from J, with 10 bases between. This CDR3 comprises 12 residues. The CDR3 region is CASSSTGGEQFF. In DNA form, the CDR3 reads TGTGCCAGCAGTTCGACAGGAGGTGAGCAGTTCTTC.

The CDR3 coding sequence is TGTGCCTGGAGTGTAATTTTCGGGACAGGGGCAGCTAACTATGGCTACACCTTC. This gives the protein CAWSVIFGTGAANYGYTF. The chain recombines TRBV30 with TRBJ1-2, with 10 bases matching TRBD1. V lost 0 bases to trimming and J lost 0 bases; unmatched junction nucleotides: 10. This CDR3 region has 18 residues. The germline CDR1 and CDR2 sequences are GTSNPN and SVGIG (reference sequence).

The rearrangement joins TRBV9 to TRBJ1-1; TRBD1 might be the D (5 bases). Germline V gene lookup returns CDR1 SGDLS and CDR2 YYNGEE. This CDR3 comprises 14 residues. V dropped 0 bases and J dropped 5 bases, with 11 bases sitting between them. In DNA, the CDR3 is TGTGCCAGCAGCGTAGATCAGGGTGAAACTGAAGCTTTCTTT. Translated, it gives CASSVDQGETEAFF. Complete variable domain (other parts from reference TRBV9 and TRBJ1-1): DSGVTQTPKHLITATGQRVTLRCSPRSGDLSVYWYQQSLDQGLQFLIQYYNGEERAKGNILERFSAQQFPDLHSELNLSSLELGDSALYFCASSVDQGETEAFFGQGTRLTVV.

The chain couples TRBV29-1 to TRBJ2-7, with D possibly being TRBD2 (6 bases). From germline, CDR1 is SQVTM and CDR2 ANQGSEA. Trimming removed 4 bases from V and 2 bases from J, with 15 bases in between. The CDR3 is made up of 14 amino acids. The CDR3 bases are TGCAGCGTTGCCCCCACCGGGAGCCCCTACGAGCAGTACTTC. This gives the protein CSVAPTGSPYEQYF.

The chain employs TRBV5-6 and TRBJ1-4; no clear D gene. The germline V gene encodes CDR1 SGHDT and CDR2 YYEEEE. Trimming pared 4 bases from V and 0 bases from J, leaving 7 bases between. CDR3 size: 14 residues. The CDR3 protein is CASSLFATNEKLFF. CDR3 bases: TGTGCCAGCAGCCTCTTTGCAACTAATGAAAAACTGTTTTTT.

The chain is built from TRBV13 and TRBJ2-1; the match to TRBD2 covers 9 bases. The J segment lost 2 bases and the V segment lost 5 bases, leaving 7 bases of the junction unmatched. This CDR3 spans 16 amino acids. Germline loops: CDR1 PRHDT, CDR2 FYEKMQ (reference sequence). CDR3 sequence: CASSILKRGAYNEQFF. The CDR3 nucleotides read TGTGCCAGCAGCATCCTGAAGCGGGGGGCCTACAATGAGCAGTTCTTC.

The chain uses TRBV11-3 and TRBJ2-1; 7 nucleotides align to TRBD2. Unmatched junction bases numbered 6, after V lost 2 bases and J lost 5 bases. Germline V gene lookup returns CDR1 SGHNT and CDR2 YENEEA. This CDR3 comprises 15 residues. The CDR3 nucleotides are TGTGCCAGCAGCTTACGGCGGGGAGGGAACAATGAGCAGTTCTTC. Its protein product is CASSLRRGGNNEQFF.

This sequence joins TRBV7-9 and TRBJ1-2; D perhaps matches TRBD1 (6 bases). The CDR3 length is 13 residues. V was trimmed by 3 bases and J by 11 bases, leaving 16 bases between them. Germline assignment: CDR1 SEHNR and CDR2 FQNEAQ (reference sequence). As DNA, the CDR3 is TGTGCCAGCAGCTTCTCCGGGACACGTGGTTACACCTTC. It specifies CASSFSGTRGYTF.

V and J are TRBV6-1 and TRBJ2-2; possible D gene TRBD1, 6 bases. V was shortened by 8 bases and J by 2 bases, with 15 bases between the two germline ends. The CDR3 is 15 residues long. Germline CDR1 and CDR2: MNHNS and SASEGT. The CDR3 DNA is TGTGCCAGCCCAGGTCCAGGGGAAAACACCGGGGAGCTGTTTTTT. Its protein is CASPGPGENTGELFF.

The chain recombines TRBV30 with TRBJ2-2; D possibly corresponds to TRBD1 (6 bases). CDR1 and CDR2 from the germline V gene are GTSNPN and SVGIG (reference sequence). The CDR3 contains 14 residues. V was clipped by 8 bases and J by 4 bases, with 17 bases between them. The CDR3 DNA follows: TGTGCCGGGGCAGGGACAACCTCCACCGGGGAGCTGTTTTTT. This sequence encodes CAGAGTTSTGELFF. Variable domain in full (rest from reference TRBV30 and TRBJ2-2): SQTIHQWPATLVQPVGSPLSLECTVEGTSNPNLYWYRQAAGRGLQLLFYSVGIGQISSEVPQNLSASRPQDRQFILSSKKLLLSDSGFYLCAGAGTTSTGELFFGEGSRLTVL.

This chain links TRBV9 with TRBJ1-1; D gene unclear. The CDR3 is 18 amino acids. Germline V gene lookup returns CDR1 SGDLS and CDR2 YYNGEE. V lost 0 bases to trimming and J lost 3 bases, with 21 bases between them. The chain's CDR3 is CASSVVRGSFVADTEAFF. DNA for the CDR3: TGTGCCAGCAGCGTAGTTCGGGGATCCTTTGTAGCGGACACTGAAGCTTTCTTT.

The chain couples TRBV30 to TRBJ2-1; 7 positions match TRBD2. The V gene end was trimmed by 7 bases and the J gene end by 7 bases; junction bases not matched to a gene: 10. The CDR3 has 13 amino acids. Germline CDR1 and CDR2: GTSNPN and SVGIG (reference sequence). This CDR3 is CAYERGHGNEQFF. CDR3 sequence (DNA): TGTGCCTACGAGCGGGGCCACGGGAATGAGCAGTTCTTC.

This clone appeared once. For the CDR3, the DNA is TGCAGCGTTGTGGCCGCGGGGGGGGCGGATCAGCCCCAGCATTTT. Protein sequence: CSVVAAGGADQPQHF. The chain carries TRBV29-1 and TRBJ1-5, with D maybe TRBD1 (6 bases). V was clipped by 4 bases and J by 5 bases, with 18 bases between them. The CDR3 loop spans 15 amino acids. From germline, CDR1 is SQVTM and CDR2 ANQGSEA.

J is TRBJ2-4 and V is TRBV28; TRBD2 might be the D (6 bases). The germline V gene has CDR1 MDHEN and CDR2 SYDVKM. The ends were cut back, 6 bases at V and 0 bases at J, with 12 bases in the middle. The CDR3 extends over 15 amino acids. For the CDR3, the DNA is TGTGCCAGCAGCCTCTGGGGACTAGCCAAAAACATTCAGTACTTC. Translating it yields CASSLWGLAKNIQYF.

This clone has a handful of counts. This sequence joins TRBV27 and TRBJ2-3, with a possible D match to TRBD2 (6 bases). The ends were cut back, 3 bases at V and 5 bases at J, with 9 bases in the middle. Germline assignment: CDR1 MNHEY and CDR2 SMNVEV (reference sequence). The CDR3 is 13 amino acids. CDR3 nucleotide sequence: TGTGCCAGCAGTTTCCGGGAGTTAGATACGCAGTATTTT. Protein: CASSFRELDTQYF.

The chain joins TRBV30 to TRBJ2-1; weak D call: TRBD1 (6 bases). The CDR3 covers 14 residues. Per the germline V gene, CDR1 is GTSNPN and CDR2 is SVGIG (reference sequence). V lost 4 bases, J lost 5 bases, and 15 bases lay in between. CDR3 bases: TGTGCCTGGAACCCCGGGACATCTAACAATGAGCAGTTCTTC. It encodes CAWNPGTSNNEQFF.

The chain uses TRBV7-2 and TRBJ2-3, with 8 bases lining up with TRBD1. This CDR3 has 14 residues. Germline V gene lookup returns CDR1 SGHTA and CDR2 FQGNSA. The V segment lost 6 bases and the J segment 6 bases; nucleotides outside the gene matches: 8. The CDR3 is CASSPTGAADTQYF. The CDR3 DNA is TGTGCCAGCAGTCCGACAGGGGCAGCGGATACGCAGTATTTT.

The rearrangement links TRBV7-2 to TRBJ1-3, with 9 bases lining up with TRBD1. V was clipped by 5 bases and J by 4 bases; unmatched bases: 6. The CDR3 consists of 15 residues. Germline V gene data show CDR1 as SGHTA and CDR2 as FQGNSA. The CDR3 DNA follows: TGTGCCAGCAGCCCATACAGGGGGCGCGGAAACACCATATATTTT. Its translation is CASSPYRGRGNTIYF.